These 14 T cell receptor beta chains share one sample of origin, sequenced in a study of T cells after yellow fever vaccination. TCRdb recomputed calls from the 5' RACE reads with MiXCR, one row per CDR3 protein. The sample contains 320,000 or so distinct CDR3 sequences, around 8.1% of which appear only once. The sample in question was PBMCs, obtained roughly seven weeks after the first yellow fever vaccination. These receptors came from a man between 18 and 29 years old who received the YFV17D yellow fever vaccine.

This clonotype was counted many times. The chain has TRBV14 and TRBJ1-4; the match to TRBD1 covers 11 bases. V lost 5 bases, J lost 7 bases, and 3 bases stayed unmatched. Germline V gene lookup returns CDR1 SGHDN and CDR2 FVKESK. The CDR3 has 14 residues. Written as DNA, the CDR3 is TGTGCCAGCAGCGTAGGGACAGGGGGTGAAAAACTGTTTTTT. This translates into CASSVGTGGEKLFF.

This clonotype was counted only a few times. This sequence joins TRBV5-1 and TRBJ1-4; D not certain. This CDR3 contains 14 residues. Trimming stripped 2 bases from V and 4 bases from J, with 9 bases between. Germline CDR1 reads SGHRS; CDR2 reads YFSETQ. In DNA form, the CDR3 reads TGCGCCAGCAGCTTTCCGGGCGTTAATGAAAAACTGTTTTTT. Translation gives CASSFPGVNEKLFF.

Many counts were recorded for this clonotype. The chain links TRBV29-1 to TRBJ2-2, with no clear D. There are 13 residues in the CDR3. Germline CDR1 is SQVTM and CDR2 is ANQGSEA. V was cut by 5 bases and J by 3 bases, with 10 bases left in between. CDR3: CSVQPIDTGELFF. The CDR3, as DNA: TGCAGCGTTCAGCCCATCGACACCGGGGAGCTGTTTTTT.

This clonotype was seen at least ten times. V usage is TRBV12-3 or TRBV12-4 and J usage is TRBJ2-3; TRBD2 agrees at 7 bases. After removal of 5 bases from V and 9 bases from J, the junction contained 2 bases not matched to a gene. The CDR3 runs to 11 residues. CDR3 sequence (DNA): TGTGCCAGCAGTCCCGGGGGGACGCAGTATTTT. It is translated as CASSPGGTQYF.

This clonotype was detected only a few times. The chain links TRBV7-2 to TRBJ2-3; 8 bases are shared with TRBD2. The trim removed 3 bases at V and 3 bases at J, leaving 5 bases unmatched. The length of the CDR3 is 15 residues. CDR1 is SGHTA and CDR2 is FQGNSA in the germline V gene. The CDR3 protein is CASSFLAGGTDTQYF. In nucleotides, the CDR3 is TGTGCCAGCAGCTTCCTGGCGGGGGGAACAGATACGCAGTATTTT. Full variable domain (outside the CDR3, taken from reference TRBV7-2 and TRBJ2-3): GAGVSQSPSNKVTEKGKDVELRCDPISGHTALYWYRQSLGQGLEFLIYFQGNSAPDKSGLPSDRFSAERTGGSVSTLTIQRTQQEDSAVYLCASSFLAGGTDTQYFGPGTRLTVL.

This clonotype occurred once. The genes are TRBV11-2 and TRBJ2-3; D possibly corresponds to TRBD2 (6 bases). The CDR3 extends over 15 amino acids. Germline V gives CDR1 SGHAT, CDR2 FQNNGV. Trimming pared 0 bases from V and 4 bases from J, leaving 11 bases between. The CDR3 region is CASSLEGLAADTQYF. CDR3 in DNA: TGTGCCAGCAGCTTAGAGGGATTAGCGGCAGATACGCAGTATTTT.

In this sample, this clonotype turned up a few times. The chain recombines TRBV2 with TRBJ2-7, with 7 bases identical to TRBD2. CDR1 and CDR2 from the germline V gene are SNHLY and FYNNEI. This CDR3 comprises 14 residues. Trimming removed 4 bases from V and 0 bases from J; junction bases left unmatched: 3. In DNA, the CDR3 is TGTGCCAGCAGTGGGCGCGGGAGCTCCTACGAGCAGTACGTC. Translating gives CASSGRGSSYEQYV.

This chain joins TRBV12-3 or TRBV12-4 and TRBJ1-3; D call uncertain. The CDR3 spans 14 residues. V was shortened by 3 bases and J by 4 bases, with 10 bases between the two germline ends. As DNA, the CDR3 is TGTGCCAGCAGTTTTTTGAAACCAGGAAACACCATATATTTT. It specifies CASSFLKPGNTIYF.

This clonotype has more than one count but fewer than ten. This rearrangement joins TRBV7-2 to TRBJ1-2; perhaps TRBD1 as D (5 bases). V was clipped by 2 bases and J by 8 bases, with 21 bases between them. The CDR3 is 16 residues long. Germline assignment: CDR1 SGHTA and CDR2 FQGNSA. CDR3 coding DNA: TGTGCCAGCAGCTTATTCGGGGACCCGACCCCCGGCGGCTACACCTTC. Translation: CASSLFGDPTPGGYTF.

The DNA of the CDR3 is TGTGCCAGCAGTTTATACAGGGGGGACCAAGAGACCCAGTACTTC. Its protein product is CASSLYRGDQETQYF. The genes are TRBV28 and TRBJ2-5; 8 bases align to TRBD1. Unmatched junction bases numbered 1, after V lost 1 base and J lost 0 bases. The CDR3 spans 15 residues. Germline V CDR1 and CDR2: MDHEN, SYDVKM.

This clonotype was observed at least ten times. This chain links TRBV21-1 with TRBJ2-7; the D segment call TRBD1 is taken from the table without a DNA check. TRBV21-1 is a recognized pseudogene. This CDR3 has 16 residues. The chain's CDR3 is CASSKALGDRAHEQYV. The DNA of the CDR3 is TGTGCCAGCAGCAAAGCGCTTGGGGACAGGGCGCACGAGCAGTACGTC.

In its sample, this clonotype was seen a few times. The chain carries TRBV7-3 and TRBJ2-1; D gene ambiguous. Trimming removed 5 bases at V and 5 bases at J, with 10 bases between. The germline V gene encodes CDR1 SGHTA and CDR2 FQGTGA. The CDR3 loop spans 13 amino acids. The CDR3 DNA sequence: TGTGCCAGCAGCCCGGGCCAGCACAATGAGCAGTTCTTC. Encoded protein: CASSPGQHNEQFF.

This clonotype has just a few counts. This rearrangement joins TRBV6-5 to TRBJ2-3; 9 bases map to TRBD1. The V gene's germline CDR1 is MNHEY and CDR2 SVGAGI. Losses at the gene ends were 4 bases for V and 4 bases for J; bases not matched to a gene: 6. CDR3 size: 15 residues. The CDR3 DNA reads TGTGCCAGCAGTTTGCGGGACAGGGCATCAGATACGCAGTATTTT. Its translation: CASSLRDRASDTQYF.

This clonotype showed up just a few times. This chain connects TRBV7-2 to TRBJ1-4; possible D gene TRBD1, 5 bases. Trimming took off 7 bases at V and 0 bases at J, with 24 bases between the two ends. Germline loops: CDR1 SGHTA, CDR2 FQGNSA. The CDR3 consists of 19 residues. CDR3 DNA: TGTGCCAGCACCTCTTCTCGGGGAGGGACCTCCACAACTAATGAAAAACTGTTTTTT. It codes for CASTSSRGGTSTTNEKLFF.